The next 14 T cell receptor beta chains were all read from a single sample in a study of blood T cell repertoires in COVID-19. Clones were read by immunoSEQ multiplex PCR, and TCRdb kept only the in-frame ones, dropping some. The data hold roughly 360,000 clones, with around four fifths observed a single time. Sequencing was done on a sample of PBMCs or T cells enriched from blood (not recorded which). The source is a woman between 50 and 59 years old who had recovered from COVID-19.

The V call is TRBV4-3, the J call TRBJ1-2, with unresolved D. V lost 1 base, J lost 0 bases, and 9 bases lay in between. The length of the CDR3 is 15 residues. Germline lookup yields CDR1 LGHNA and CDR2 YSLEER. CDR3 loop: CASSQGHTANYGYTF. CDR3 sequence (DNA): TGCGCCAGCAGCCAAGGACATACTGCTAACTATGGCTACACCTTC.

The CDR3 region is CASSRDSNSGNTIYF. The DNA for the CDR3 is TGTGCCAGTAGCCGGGACTCCAACTCTGGAAACACCATATATTTT. The gene calls are TRBV10-3 and TRBJ1-3; D is possibly TRBD1 (5 bases). Trimming took off 10 bases at V and 0 bases at J, with 16 bases between the two ends. CDR3 length: 15 residues. In germline, CDR1 is ENHRY, CDR2 SYGVKD.

The chain uses TRBV28 and TRBJ1-1; D remains ambiguous. Trimming removed 10 bases from V and 1 base from J, with 28 bases in between. CDR1 MDHEN and CDR2 SYDVKM come from the germline V gene. This CDR3 comprises 18 residues. Written as DNA, the CDR3 is TGTGCCATACCAACCGTTCCGGGCCCCATGGGAGCGAACACTGAAGCTTTCTTT. Translated: CAIPTVPGPMGANTEAFF.

The rearrangement links TRBV11-3 to TRBJ1-1, with a possible D match to TRBD1 (5 bases). CDR1 and CDR2 from the germline V gene are SGHNT and YENEEA. The CDR3 sequence is 11 residues long. With 2 bases removed from V and 11 bases from J, the gap between germline ends came to 9 bases. The CDR3 DNA sequence: TGTGCCAGCAGCTTACAGGGTAGGGCTTTCTTT. Translating gives CASSLQGRAFF.

The chain is built from TRBV18 and TRBJ1-3, with D maybe TRBD1 (5 bases). The CDR3 contains 13 residues. Germline V gene data show CDR1 as KGHSH and CDR2 as LQKENI. Trimming took off 6 bases at V and 3 bases at J, with 9 bases between the two ends. Here the CDR3 DNA reads TGTGCCAGCTCGCAGGGACTTGGAAACACCATATATTTT. Its translation: CASSQGLGNTIYF.

The V gene is TRBV5-8, the J gene TRBJ1-1, with 9 bases fitting TRBD1. After removal of 4 bases from V and 8 bases from J, the junction contained 15 bases not matched to a gene. This CDR3 has 16 amino acids. Germline CDR1 SGHTS, CDR2 YDEGEE. This chain's CDR3 is CASSRITGGPWGEAFF. In nucleotides, the CDR3 is TGTGCCAGCAGCCGAATAACAGGGGGCCCATGGGGCGAAGCTTTCTTT.

The CDR3: CASSNTGTTNEKLFF. In nucleotides, the CDR3 is TGTGCCAGCAGTAACACAGGGACAACTAATGAAAAACTGTTTTTT. The V call is TRBV7-6, the J call TRBJ1-4, with D possibly being TRBD1 (6 bases). Germline CDR1 and CDR2: SGHVS and FNYEAQ. The ends were cut back, 6 bases at V and 0 bases at J, with 11 bases in the middle. The CDR3 contains 15 residues.

The chain is built from TRBV7-6 and TRBJ2-1; TRBD1 agrees at 8 bases. Germline CDR1 is SGHVS and CDR2 is FNYEAQ. The CDR3 runs to 17 residues. V lost 0 bases and J lost 0; bases outside the gene matches: 4. CDR3 in amino acids: CASSLAGTGGSYNEQFF. The CDR3 DNA reads as TGTGCCAGCAGCTTAGCGGGGACAGGTGGCTCCTACAATGAGCAGTTCTTC. Supplemented by reference TRBV7-6 and TRBJ2-1, the full variable domain reads GAGVSQSPRYKVTKRGQDVALRCDPISGHVSLYWYRQALGQGPEFLTYFNYEAQQDKSGLPNDRFSAERPEGSISTLTIQRTEQRDSAMYRCASSLAGTGGSYNEQFFGPGTRLTVL.

This chain links TRBV11-3 with TRBJ1-1; D gene unclear. This CDR3 comprises 15 residues. Trimming removed 1 base at V and 3 bases at J, with 12 bases between. Germline CDR1 SGHNT, CDR2 YENEEA. As DNA, the CDR3 is TGTGCCAGCAGCTTAGTACCAGGTTGGGACACTGAAGCTTTCTTT. It codes for CASSLVPGWDTEAFF.

The chain recombines TRBV19 with TRBJ2-1; 7 nucleotides align to TRBD1. The length of the CDR3 is 13 residues. In germline, CDR1 is LNHDA, CDR2 SQIVND (reference sequence). V trimming: 6 bases; J trimming: 4 bases; junction bases outside the gene matches: 3. CDR3 nucleotides: TGTGCCAGTAGCCCGGGACAGTACAATGAGCAGTTCTTC. Amino acid sequence: CASSPGQYNEQFF.

The chain recombines TRBV19 with TRBJ1-5; 8 bases are a match to TRBD1. Germline V CDR1 and CDR2: LNHDA, SQIVND (reference sequence). With V trimmed by 4 bases and J by 7 bases, 24 bases remained unmatched. This CDR3 has 20 residues. CDR3 nucleotides: TGTGCCAGTAGTACGCCGAACATGGACAGGGACATGATCGTGAGACAGCCCCAGCATTTT. This gives the protein CASSTPNMDRDMIVRQPQHF.

The chain has TRBV27 and TRBJ2-3; 15 bases agree with TRBD2. The ends lost 4 bases at V and 4 bases at J; junction bases unmatched: 6. This CDR3 contains 17 residues. The germline gives CDR1 MNHEY, CDR2 SMNVEV (reference sequence). CDR3 sequence (DNA): TGTGCCAGCAGTTCGCGGACTAGCGGGAGGGGAGCAGATACGCAGTATTTT. Translating gives CASSSRTSGRGADTQYF.

The V gene is TRBV29-1, the J gene TRBJ1-1, with D possibly matching TRBD1 (5 bases). Germline lookup yields CDR1 SQVTM and CDR2 ANQGSEA. The CDR3 totals 11 residues. The V end was cut by 7 bases, the J end by 4 bases, with 10 bases between. The CDR3 loop is CSASRGTEAFF. CDR3 DNA: TGCAGCGCGAGTAGGGGCACTGAAGCTTTCTTT.

The rearrangement links TRBV6-5 to TRBJ2-1; 8 nucleotides align to TRBD1. Germline CDR1 reads MNHEY; CDR2 reads SVGAGI. Trimming removed 5 bases from V and 2 bases from J; junction bases left unmatched: 5. The CDR3 extends over 15 amino acids. CDR3 region: CASSHTGGAYNEQFF. The CDR3, as DNA: TGTGCCAGCAGTCATACAGGGGGAGCCTACAATGAGCAGTTCTTC.